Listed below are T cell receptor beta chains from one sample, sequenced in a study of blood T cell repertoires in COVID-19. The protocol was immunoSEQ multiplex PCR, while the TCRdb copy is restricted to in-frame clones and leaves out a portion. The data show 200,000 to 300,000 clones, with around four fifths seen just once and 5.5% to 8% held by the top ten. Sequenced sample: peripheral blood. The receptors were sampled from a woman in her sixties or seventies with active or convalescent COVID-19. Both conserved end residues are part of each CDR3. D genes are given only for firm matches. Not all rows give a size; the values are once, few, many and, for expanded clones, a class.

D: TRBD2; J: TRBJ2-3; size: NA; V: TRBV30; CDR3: CAWRLAGGADTQYF; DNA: TGTGCCTGGAGACTAGCGGGAGGCGCAGATACGCAGTATTTT
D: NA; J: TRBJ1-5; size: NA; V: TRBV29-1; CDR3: CSVSQGSNQPQHF; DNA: TGCAGCGTATCGCAGGGGAGCAATCAGCCCCAGCATTTT
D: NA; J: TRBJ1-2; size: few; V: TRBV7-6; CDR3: CASSLAGGGAGVGGYTF; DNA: TGTGCCAGCAGCTTAGCGGGGGGAGGGGCCGGAGTTGGCGGCTACACCTTC
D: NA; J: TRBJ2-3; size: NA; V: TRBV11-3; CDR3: CASSLGLLLAEITDTQYF; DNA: TGTGCCAGCAGCCTCGGACTCCTACTTGCGGAGATCACAGATACGCAGTATTTT
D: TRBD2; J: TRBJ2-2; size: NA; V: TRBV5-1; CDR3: CASRQIAGTSKTGELFF; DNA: TGCGCCAGCAGGCAAATAGCGGGGACATCGAAAACCGGGGAGCTGTTTTTT
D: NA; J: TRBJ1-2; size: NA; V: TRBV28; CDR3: CASSPRGQGVYGYTF; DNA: TGTGCCAGCAGTCCAAGGGGTCAGGGCGTCTATGGCTACACCTTC
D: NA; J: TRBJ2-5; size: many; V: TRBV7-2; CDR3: CASSLQETQYF; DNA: TGTGCCAGCAGCCTCCAAGAGACCCAGTACTTC
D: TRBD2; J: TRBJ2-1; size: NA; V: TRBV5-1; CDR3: CASSLAVAGGPDEQFF; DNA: TGCGCCAGCAGCTTGGCGGTAGCGGGAGGGCCTGATGAGCAGTTCTTC
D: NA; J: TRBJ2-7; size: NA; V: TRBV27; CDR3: CASSLFRGGAYEQYF; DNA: TGTGCCAGCAGTTTATTTAGGGGGGGTGCGTACGAGCAGTACTTC
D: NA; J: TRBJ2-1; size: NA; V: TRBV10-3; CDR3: CAISEMGGSYNEQFF; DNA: TGTGCCATCAGTGAGATGGGGGGATCCTACAATGAGCAGTTCTTC
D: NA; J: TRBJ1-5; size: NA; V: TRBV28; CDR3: CASTPQGRGNQPQHF; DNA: TGTGCCAGCACCCCTCAGGGGCGCGGCAATCAGCCCCAGCATTTT
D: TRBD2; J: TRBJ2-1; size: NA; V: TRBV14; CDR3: CASSQELAGGPPFF; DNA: TGTGCCAGCAGCCAAGAACTAGCGGGAGGGCCACCGTTCTTC
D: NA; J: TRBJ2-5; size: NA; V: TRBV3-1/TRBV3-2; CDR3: CASSQFRVKETQYF; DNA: TGTGCCAGCAGCCAATTCAGGGTGAAAGAGACCCAGTACTTC
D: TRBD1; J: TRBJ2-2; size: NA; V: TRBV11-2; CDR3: CASSLGEIDREVGGELFF; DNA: TGTGCCAGCAGCTTAGGAGAAATTGACAGGGAAGTAGGCGGGGAGCTGTTTTTT
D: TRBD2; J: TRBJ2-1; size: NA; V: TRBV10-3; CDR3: CAISESRRGGSDEQFF; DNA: TGTGCCATCAGTGAGTCGCGGCGGGGGGGCTCCGATGAGCAGTTCTTC
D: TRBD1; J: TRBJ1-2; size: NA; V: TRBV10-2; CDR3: CASSEGQGIGGYTF; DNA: TGCGCCAGCAGTGAGGGACAGGGAATAGGTGGCTACACCTTC
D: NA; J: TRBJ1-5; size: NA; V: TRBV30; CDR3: CAWDTGVRNNQPQHF; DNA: TGTGCCTGGGATACTGGAGTGAGAAACAATCAGCCCCAGCATTTT
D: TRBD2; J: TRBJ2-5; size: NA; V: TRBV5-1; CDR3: CASSRSSGGAGETQYF; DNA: TGCGCCAGCAGTCGGTCTAGCGGGGGGGCAGGAGAGACCCAGTACTTC
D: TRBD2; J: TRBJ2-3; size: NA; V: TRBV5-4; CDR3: CASSLGGRATTDTQYF; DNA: TGTGCCAGCAGCTTGGGTGGGAGGGCCACCACAGATACGCAGTATTTT
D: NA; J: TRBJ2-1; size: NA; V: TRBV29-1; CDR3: CSLGVPSYNEQFF; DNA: TGCAGCTTGGGAGTTCCCTCCTACAATGAGCAGTTCTTC
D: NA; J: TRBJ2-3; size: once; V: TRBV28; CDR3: CASSFTSSLKLMYF; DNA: TGTGCCAGCAGTTTTACCTCTAGCCTGAAACTAATGTATTTT
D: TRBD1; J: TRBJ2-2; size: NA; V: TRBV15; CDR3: CATSREQGIGELFF; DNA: TGTGCCACCAGCAGAGAACAGGGGATCGGGGAGCTGTTTTTT
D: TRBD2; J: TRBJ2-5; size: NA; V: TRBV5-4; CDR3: CASSPQERGGEETQYF; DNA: TGTGCCAGCAGCCCCCAGGAGCGGGGGGGCGAAGAGACCCAGTACTTC
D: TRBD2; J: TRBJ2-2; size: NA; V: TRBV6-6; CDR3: CASSMGLAENTGELFF; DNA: TGTGCCAGCAGTATGGGACTAGCGGAGAACACCGGGGAGCTGTTTTTT
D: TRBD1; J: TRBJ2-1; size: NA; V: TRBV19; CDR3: CASSSRDRGYNEQFF; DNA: TGTGCCAGTAGTTCCCGGGACAGGGGCTACAATGAGCAGTTCTTC
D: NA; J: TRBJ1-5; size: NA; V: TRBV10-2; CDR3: CASSAGIINQPQHF; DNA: TGCGCCAGCAGTGCGGGGATTATCAATCAGCCCCAGCATTTT
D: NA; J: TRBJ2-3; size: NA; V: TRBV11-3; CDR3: CASSLARASDTQYF; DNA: TGTGCCAGCAGCTTAGCCCGAGCAAGCGATACGCAGTATTTT
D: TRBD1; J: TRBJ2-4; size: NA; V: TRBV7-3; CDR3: CASSLSGGNIQYF; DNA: TGTGCCAGCAGCTTGTCAGGGGGAAACATTCAGTACTTC
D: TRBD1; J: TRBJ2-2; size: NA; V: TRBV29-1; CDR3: CSGGGGTGGPGELFF; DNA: TGCAGCGGGGGAGGAGGGACAGGGGGCCCCGGGGAGCTGTTTTTT
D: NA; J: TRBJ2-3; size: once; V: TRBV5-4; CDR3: CASSLDQGGSTDTQYF; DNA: TGTGCCAGCAGCTTGGATCAGGGAGGTAGCACAGATACGCAGTATTTT
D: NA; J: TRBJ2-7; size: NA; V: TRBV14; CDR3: CASSQEYLSYEQYF; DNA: TGTGCCAGCAGCCAAGAATACCTATCCTACGAGCAGTACTTC
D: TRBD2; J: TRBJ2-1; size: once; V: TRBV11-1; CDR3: CASSPGTSAHNEQFF; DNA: TGTGCCAGCAGCCCCGGGACTAGCGCTCACAATGAGCAGTTCTTC
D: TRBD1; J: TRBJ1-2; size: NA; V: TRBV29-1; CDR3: CSVKIGGDGGYTF; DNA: TGCAGCGTCAAAATAGGGGGCGATGGGGGCTACACCTTC
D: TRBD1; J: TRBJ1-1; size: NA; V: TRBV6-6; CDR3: CASRPGQGGTEAFF; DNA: TGTGCCAGCAGGCCCGGACAGGGGGGCACTGAAGCTTTCTTT
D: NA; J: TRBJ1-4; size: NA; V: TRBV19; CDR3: CASTADRSATNEKLFF; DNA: TGTGCCAGTACCGCGGACAGATCTGCAACTAATGAAAAACTGTTTTTT
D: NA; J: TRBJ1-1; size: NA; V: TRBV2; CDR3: CASSEAGTHTEAFF; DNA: TGTGCCAGCAGTGAAGCCGGGACACACACTGAAGCTTTCTTT
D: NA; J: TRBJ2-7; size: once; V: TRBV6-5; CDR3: CASSYGPPGYPYEQYF; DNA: TGTGCCAGCAGTTATGGCCCACCAGGGTACCCCTACGAGCAGTACTTC
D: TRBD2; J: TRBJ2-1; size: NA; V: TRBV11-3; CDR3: CASSRRTSRGEQFF; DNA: TGTGCCAGCAGCCGGAGGACTAGCAGAGGTGAGCAGTTCTTC
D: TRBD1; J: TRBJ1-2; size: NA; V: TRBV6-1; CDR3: CASSEVGTGYGYTF; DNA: TGTGCCAGCAGTGAAGTAGGGACAGGGTATGGCTACACCTTC